This T cell receptor (beta chain) was found in a study of control samples from healthy donors and cancer patients. Sequencing used immunoSEQ multiplex PCR; TCRdb keeps in-frame clones, though not all of them. Here the sample spans 70,000 to 80,000 clones, 70% to 90% being singletons. The CDR3 covers 15 residues. V trimming: 2 bases; J trimming: 4 bases; junction bases outside the gene matches: 3. Germline CDR1 SGHAT, CDR2 FQNNGV. The chain recombines TRBV11-2 with TRBJ2-1; 9 bases align to TRBD1. This TCR derives from a woman aged 60-75 years with head and neck cancer. The sample taken for sequencing was PBMCs. This CDR3 reads CASSLLGQGYNEQFF. As DNA, the CDR3 is TGTGCCAGCAGCTTATTAGGACAGGGGTACAATGAGCAGTTCTTC.